Here is one T cell receptor beta chain with its context. Its antigen is unknown. Additional DNA sequences in this sample encode the identical CDR3. The data are from a study of cytomegalovirus exposure and HLA in healthy donors. Overall study results and limits: Researchers reported in a later analysis that a missense DCLRE1C variant was tied to TCR beta V- and J-gene trimming. Analysis performed later found roughly 17,000 TCR beta sequences associated with HLA alleles at 0.05 false discovery rate. CMV serostatus was the only immune exposure information that was available. Later analysis suggested most CMV-associated TCR beta chains were HLA-restricted.

Losses at the gene ends were 6 bases for V and 4 bases for J; bases not matched to a gene: 8. Germline V gives CDR1 MDHEN, CDR2 SYDVKM. This CDR3 has 14 residues. It was with 60 Vbeta and 13 Jbeta primers that the PCR ran. The protocol was immunoSEQ multiplex PCR, while the TCRdb copy is restricted to in-frame clones and leaves out a portion. The sample shows 150,000 to 200,000 clones, around four fifths of them seen only once. The specimen sequenced was PBMCs. This TCR was sampled from a man aged 18-30 years in good health and CMV-seronegative. The chain couples TRBV28 to TRBJ1-1, with 7 bases lining up with TRBD1. CDR3 DNA sequence: TGTGCCAGCAGCTCAGACAGGGTGGGCACTGAAGCTTTCTTT. Translating it yields CASSSDRVGTEAFF.